This is a list of T cell receptor beta chains from one sample in a study of graft-versus-host responses after intestinal transplantation. Assay: immunoSEQ multiplex PCR; the TCRdb copy retains only in-frame clones and omits some. The sample carries about 86,000 clones, around 90% recorded once. These receptors are not linked to any known antigen. The source was unstimulated CD4+ T cells sorted from spleen or lymph node cells, collected before transplant. Receptors originate from a human donor who was the organ donor for an intestinal transplant. Each CDR3 is given with its conserved first and last residue. D genes are given only for firm matches. Where a row states a size, it is once, few, many or the class of an expanded clone; other rows omit it.

CDR3 protein,CDR3 DNA,D gene,clone size,V gene,J gene
CASSGGGYNNEQFF,TGTGCCAGTAGCGGGGGGGGATATAACAATGAGCAGTTCTTC,TRBD2,-,TRBV19,TRBJ2-1
CASSTNAGPTDTQYF,TGTGCCAGCTCTACCAATGCGGGGCCCACAGATACGCAGTATTTT,-,-,TRBV18,TRBJ2-3
CASSPPMSNQPQHF,TGTGCCAGCTCACCACCTATGAGCAATCAGCCCCAGCATTTT,-,-,TRBV18,TRBJ1-5
CASSIVAGVGEAFF,TGTGCCAGTAGTATAGTAGCAGGGGTGGGTGAAGCTTTCTTT,-,-,TRBV19,TRBJ1-1
CASTPGGFYNEQFF,TGCGCCAGCACCCCCGGGGGTTTCTACAATGAGCAGTTCTTC,-,-,TRBV5-1,TRBJ2-1
CASSFSRDGELFF,TGTGCCAGCAGCTTTTCACGGGACGGGGAGCTGTTTTTT,-,-,TRBV11-2,TRBJ2-2
CASSLTTGQTQETQYF,TGTGCCAGCAGCTTGACCACGGGACAGACCCAAGAGACCCAGTACTTC,TRBD1,-,TRBV5-4,TRBJ2-5
CAGGRQGNPYEQYF,TGTGCCGGGGGAAGACAGGGGAACCCCTACGAGCAGTACTTC,TRBD1,-,TRBV5-8,TRBJ2-7
CASSSPDNRYEQYF,TGTGCCAGCAGTTCACCGGACAACCGCTACGAGCAGTACTTC,-,-,TRBV6-5,TRBJ2-7
CASSLRWDSHQPQHF,TGTGCCAGCAGCTTAAGGTGGGACAGCCATCAGCCCCAGCACTTT,TRBD1,-,TRBV7-2,TRBJ1-5
CASKGGRGDNEKLFF,TGTGCCAGCAAGGGGGGGAGGGGTGATAATGAAAAACTGTTTTTT,-,-,TRBV27,TRBJ1-4
CASSEKPSGGTDTQYF,TGTGCCAGCAGCGAAAAACCTAGCGGGGGTACAGATACGCAGTATTTT,TRBD2,-,TRBV7-3,TRBJ2-3
CSVRGLGNTEAFF,TGCAGCGTCAGGGGTCTTGGGAACACTGAAGCTTTCTTT,-,-,TRBV29-1,TRBJ1-1
CASSSGLVDGELFF,TGCGCCAGCAGCTCTGGACTAGTGGATGGGGAGCTGTTTTTT,TRBD2,-,TRBV5-1,TRBJ2-2
CASSEDSPPQYF,TGTGCCAGCAGCGAGGACTCTCCCCCGCAGTATTTT,-,once,TRBV11-3,TRBJ2-3
CASSQTGASYNEQFF,TGTGCCAGCAGTCAGACAGGAGCTTCTTACAATGAGCAGTTCTTC,-,-,TRBV7-2,TRBJ2-1